The 20 T cell receptor beta chains below come from one sample, sequenced in a study of beta chain features in type 1 diabetes. Broader study findings: All four CD4+ subsets of Type 1 diabetes patients contained TCRB CDR3s that were moderately but significantly shorter.

For these receptors, no antigen is known. What was sequenced were expressed TCRB transcripts, since all of the isolated RNA had been reverse transcribed. Sequenced by immunoSEQ multiplex PCR; TCRdb stores in-frame clones only, minus some. In the table there are 150,000 to 200,000 clones, around 63% of which are singletons. The sample was naive CD4+ T cells from blood. All receptors come from a man aged 25-45 years with type 1 diabetes.

The chain recombines TRBV27 with TRBJ2-5; D remains unclear. CDR3 size: 13 residues. The germline CDR1 and CDR2 sequences are MNHEY and SMNVEV (reference sequence). Trimming took off 6 bases at V and 7 bases at J, with 15 bases between the two ends. This chain's CDR3 is CASRLVRLGTQYF. CDR3 coding DNA: TGTGCCAGCAGGCTGGTGAGGTTGGGGACCCAGTACTTC.

This chain links TRBV4-1 with TRBJ2-7, with D possibly TRBD1 on 6 matching bases. Germline V gene lookup returns CDR1 MGHRA and CDR2 YSYEKL. With 4 bases removed from V and 2 bases from J, the gap between germline ends came to 15 bases. The CDR3 extends over 15 amino acids. CDR3 sequence: CASSPQGLIPYEQYF. The CDR3 bases are TGCGCCAGCAGCCCACAGGGTTTAATCCCCTACGAGCAGTACTTC.

This chain links TRBV11-2 with TRBJ2-1; 10 nucleotides agree with TRBD2. Losses at the gene ends were 1 base for V and 7 bases for J; bases not matched to a gene: 4. The CDR3 sequence is 15 residues long. Germline CDR1 SGHAT, CDR2 FQNNGV. CDR3: CASSLGSGGWNEQFF. The DNA for the CDR3 is TGTGCCAGCAGCTTAGGTAGCGGGGGGTGGAATGAGCAGTTCTTC.

The chain is built from TRBV9 and TRBJ2-2; D uncertain. The CDR3 is made up of 16 amino acids. In germline, CDR1 is SGDLS, CDR2 YYNGEE. V lost 4 bases and J lost 6, with 19 bases in between. CDR3 DNA: TGTGCCAGCAGCCTAGTGGGCGGCAAAATCTCCGGGGAGCTGTTTTTT. This encodes CASSLVGGKISGELFF.

This clone came up a few times. The chain has TRBV7-9 and TRBJ2-5; D remains ambiguous. With 3 bases removed from V and 4 bases from J, the gap between germline ends came to 9 bases. The CDR3 has 13 amino acids. CDR1 and CDR2 from the germline V gene are SEHNR and FQNEAQ (reference sequence). Written as DNA, the CDR3 is TGTGCCAGCAGCTTTGAAATCCCAGAGACCCAGTACTTC. It translates to CASSFEIPETQYF.

V usage is TRBV30 and J usage is TRBJ1-5, with 10 bases fitting TRBD1. Germline CDR1 reads GTSNPN; CDR2 reads SVGIG (reference sequence). V gave up 2 bases and J gave up 2 bases; unmatched junction bases: 6. This CDR3 has 16 amino acids. The CDR3 spells CAWSIPGTGGNQPQHF. Here the CDR3 DNA reads TGTGCCTGGAGTATACCCGGGACAGGGGGCAATCAGCCCCAGCATTTT.

The chain links TRBV7-9 to TRBJ2-7; maybe TRBD2 (6 bases). Trimming left V 1 base short and J 6 bases short, with 10 bases between. CDR1 is SEHNR, CDR2 FQNEAQ, per germline (reference sequence). CDR3 length: 13 amino acids. Here the CDR3 reads CASSLEAGREQYF. CDR3 nucleotides: TGTGCCAGCAGCTTAGAAGCGGGCCGCGAGCAGTACTTC.

The chain couples TRBV7-9 to TRBJ2-2; D gene ambiguous. The CDR3 loop spans 14 amino acids. Germline V gene data show CDR1 as SEHNR and CDR2 as FQNEAQ (reference sequence). V lost 5 bases, J lost 1 base, and 8 bases lay in between. The CDR3, as DNA: TGTGCCAGCAGCCGGGCCTTGAACACCGGGGAGCTGTTTTTT. Its translation is CASSRALNTGELFF.

The V and J genes are TRBV29-1 and TRBJ1-2, with D maybe TRBD1 (6 bases). The germline V gene encodes CDR1 SQVTM and CDR2 ANQGSEA. The CDR3 spans 12 residues. V was pared by 1 base and J by 4 bases, with 7 bases between. CDR3 sequence: CSVEGRGYGYTF. The CDR3 nucleotides are TGCAGCGTTGAAGGCAGGGGCTATGGCTACACCTTC. Variable domain in full (rest from reference TRBV29-1 and TRBJ1-2): SAVISQKPSRDICQRGTSLTIQCQVDSQVTMMFWYRQQPGQSLTLIATANQGSEATYESGFVIDKFPISRPNLTFSTLTVSNMSPEDSSIYLCSVEGRGYGYTFGSGTRLTVV.

The chain links TRBV21-1 to TRBJ1-2; the listed D gene, TRBD1, was not tested against the DNA. TRBV21-1 corresponds to a pseudogene. The CDR3 sequence is 15 residues long. CDR3 sequence reads: CASSKGRQGNYGYTF. The CDR3 coding sequence is TGTGCCAGCAGCAAAGGGAGACAGGGGAACTATGGCTACACCTTC.

In its sample, this clone was seen a few times. The V gene is TRBV28, the J gene TRBJ2-3; perhaps TRBD2 as D (6 bases). Trimming took 1 base from V and 0 from J, leaving 8 bases between them. This CDR3 spans 15 amino acids. CDR1 and CDR2 from the germline V gene are MDHEN and SYDVKM. The CDR3 region has the DNA TGTGCCAGCAGTTTATTAGCGGCTAGCACAGATACGCAGTATTTT. Its protein is CASSLLAASTDTQYF.

The rearrangement uses TRBV4-3 and TRBJ2-5; 9 bases agree with TRBD1. Per germline, CDR1 LGHNA and CDR2 YSLEER. The CDR3 has 14 residues. V dropped 4 bases and J dropped 5; count of bases not matched to a gene: 5. The CDR3 sequence is CASSRSGTGETQYF. The CDR3, as DNA: TGCGCCAGCAGCCGTAGTGGGACAGGGGAGACCCAGTACTTC.

This rearrangement joins TRBV4-3 to TRBJ1-4, with 7 bases identical to TRBD1. The CDR3 covers 16 residues. V dropped 1 base and J dropped 4; count of bases not matched to a gene: 6. From germline, CDR1 is LGHNA and CDR2 YSLEER. The CDR3 DNA follows: TGCGCCAGCAGCCAAGCTTGGACAGGTCATAATGAAAAACTGTTTTTT. It encodes CASSQAWTGHNEKLFF.

This clone was picked up one time. The chain recombines TRBV28 with TRBJ2-7; 8 bases are shared with TRBD1. CDR3 length: 12 amino acids. Germline CDR1 is MDHEN and CDR2 is SYDVKM. V lost 5 bases and J lost 6; bases outside the gene matches: 3. This chain's CDR3 is CASSLTGGEQYF. The CDR3 coding sequence is TGTGCCAGCAGTCTTACAGGGGGCGAGCAGTACTTC.

This clone was counted a few times. The V and J genes are TRBV13 and TRBJ2-1; 13 nucleotides line up with TRBD2. This CDR3 spans 15 amino acids. The V gene end was trimmed by 5 bases and the J gene end by 3 bases; junction bases not matched to a gene: 1. Germline CDR1 PRHDT, CDR2 FYEKMQ (reference sequence). The CDR3 nucleotides are TGTGCCAGCAGCCGGACTAGCGGGGGCTACAATGAGCAGTTCTTC. Translating it yields CASSRTSGGYNEQFF.

The chain uses TRBV18 and TRBJ2-4; 7 positions agree with TRBD1. Trimming cost V 4 bases and J 6 bases; bases outside gene matches: 12. CDR1 is KGHSH and CDR2 is LQKENI in the germline V gene. This CDR3 is 16 amino acids long. CDR3 DNA sequence: TGTGCCAGCTCACTCATAGCCTCGGGACAGACAAACATTCAGTACTTC. It yields the protein CASSLIASGQTNIQYF.

The V and J genes are TRBV7-2 and TRBJ1-2, with D possibly being TRBD1 (5 bases). The germline gives CDR1 SGHTA, CDR2 FQGNSA. The CDR3 is 13 amino acids. Trimming took 1 base from V and 8 from J, leaving 11 bases between them. CDR3: CASSLGQGEGYTF. The CDR3 nucleotides are TGTGCCAGCAGCTTAGGGCAGGGAGAAGGCTACACCTTC.

In this sample, this clone turned up a few times. The same CDR3 is also encoded by other DNA sequences in this sample. The chain employs TRBV29-1 and TRBJ2-7; no clear D gene. The V end lost 1 base, the J end lost 0 bases, and 4 bases lay between the germline ends. CDR1 and CDR2 (germline): SQVTM, ANQGSEA. This CDR3 has 12 amino acids. The CDR3 loop is CSVEAASYEQYF. CDR3 coding DNA: TGCAGCGTTGAAGCGGCCTCCTACGAGCAGTACTTC.

This clone showed up just a few times. The V and J genes are TRBV29-1 and TRBJ2-7; the D call may be TRBD1 or TRBD2 (5 bases each). The CDR3 consists of 14 residues. Per the germline V gene, CDR1 is SQVTM and CDR2 is ANQGSEA. V was pared by 2 bases and J by 6 bases, with 17 bases between. The CDR3 DNA sequence: TGCAGCGTTGAAATGGACAAGGAGGTTGGCGAGCAGTACTTC. Translation gives CSVEMDKEVGEQYF.

Comment on this clone: Different DNA sequences within this sample yield the same CDR3. The chain recombines TRBV29-1 with TRBJ2-5; D unclear. This CDR3 has 11 residues. From germline, CDR1 is SQVTM and CDR2 ANQGSEA. The V end was cut by 7 bases, the J end by 2 bases, with 8 bases between. CDR3 nucleotide sequence: TGCAGCGGTGGGCCACAAGAGACCCAGTACTTC. As protein: CSGGPQETQYF.